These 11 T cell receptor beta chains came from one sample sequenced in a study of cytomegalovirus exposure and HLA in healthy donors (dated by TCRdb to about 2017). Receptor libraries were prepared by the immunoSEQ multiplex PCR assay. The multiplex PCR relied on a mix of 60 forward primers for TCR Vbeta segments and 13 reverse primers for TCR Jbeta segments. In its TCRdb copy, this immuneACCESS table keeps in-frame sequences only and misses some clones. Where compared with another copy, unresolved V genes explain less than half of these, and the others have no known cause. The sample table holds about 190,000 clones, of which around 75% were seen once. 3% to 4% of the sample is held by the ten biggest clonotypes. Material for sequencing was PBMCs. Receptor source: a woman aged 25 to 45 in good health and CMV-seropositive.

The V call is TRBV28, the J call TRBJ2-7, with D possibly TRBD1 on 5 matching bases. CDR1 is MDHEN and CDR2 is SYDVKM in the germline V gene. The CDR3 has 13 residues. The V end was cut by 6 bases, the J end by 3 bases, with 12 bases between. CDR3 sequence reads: CASRSGPLYEQYF. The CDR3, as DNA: TGTGCCAGCAGGTCAGGGCCCCTCTACGAGCAGTACTTC.

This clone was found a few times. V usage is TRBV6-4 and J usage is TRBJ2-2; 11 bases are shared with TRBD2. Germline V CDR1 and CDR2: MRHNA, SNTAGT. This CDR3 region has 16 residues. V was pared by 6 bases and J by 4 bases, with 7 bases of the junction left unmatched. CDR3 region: CASSATSGSPTGELFF. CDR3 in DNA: TGTGCCAGCAGCGCTACTAGCGGGAGTCCCACCGGGGAGCTGTTTTTT.

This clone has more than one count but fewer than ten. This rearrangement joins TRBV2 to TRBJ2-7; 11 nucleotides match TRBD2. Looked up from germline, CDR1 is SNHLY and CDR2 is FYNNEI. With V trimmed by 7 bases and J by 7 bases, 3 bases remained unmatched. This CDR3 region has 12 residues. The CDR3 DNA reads TGTGCCAGCACTAGCGGGAGGTGGGAGCAGTACTTC. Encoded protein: CASTSGRWEQYF.

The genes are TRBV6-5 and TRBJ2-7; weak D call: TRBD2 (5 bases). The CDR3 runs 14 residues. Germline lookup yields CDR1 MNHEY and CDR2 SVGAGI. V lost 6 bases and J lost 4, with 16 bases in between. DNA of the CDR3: TGTGCCAGCAGATCCCCGGGAAATAATTACGAGCAGTACTTC. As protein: CASRSPGNNYEQYF.

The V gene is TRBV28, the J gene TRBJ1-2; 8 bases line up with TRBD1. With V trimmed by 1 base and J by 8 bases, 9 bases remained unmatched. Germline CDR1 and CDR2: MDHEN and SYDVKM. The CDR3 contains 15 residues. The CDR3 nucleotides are TGTGCCAGCAGTTTATACAGGGGGGAAATGGGAGGCTACACCTTC. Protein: CASSLYRGEMGGYTF.

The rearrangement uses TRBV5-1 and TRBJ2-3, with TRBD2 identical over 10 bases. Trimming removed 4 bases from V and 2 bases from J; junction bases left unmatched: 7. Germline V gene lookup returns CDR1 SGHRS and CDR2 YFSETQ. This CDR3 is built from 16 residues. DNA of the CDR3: TGCGCCAGCAGCCCTGGTAGCGGGAGGCCCACAGATACGCAGTATTTT. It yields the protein CASSPGSGRPTDTQYF.

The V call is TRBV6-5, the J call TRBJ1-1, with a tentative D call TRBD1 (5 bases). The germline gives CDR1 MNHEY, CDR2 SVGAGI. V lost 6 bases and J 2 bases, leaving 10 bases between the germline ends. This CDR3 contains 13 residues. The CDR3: CASRRQFNTEAFF. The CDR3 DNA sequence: TGTGCCAGCAGACGACAGTTCAACACTGAAGCTTTCTTT.

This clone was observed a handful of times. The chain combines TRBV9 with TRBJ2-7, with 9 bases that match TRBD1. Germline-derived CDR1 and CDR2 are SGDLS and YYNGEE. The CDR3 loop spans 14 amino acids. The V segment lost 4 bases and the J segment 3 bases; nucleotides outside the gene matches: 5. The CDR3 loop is CASSPMTGGYEQYF. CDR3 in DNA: TGTGCCAGCAGCCCGATGACAGGGGGCTACGAGCAGTACTTC.

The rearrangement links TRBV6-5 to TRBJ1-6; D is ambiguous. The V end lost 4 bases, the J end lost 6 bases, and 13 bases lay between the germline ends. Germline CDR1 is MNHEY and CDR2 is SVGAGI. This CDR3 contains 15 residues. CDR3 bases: TGTGCCAGCAGTTCCAGCCGGGATCCTAATTCACCCCTCCACTTT. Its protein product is CASSSSRDPNSPLHF.

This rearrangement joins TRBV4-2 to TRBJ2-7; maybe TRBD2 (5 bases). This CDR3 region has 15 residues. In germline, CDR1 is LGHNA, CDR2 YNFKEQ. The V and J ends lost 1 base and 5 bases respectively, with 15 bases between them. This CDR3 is CASSQVDGIVDEQYF. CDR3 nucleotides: TGTGCCAGCAGCCAAGTAGACGGGATTGTCGACGAGCAGTACTTC.

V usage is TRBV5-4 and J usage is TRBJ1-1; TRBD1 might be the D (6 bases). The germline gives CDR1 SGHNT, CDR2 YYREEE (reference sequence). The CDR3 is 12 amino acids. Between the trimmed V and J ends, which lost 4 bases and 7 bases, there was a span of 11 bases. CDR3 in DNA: TGTGCCAGCAGCACGACAGGCATTGAAGCTTTCTTT. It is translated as CASSTTGIEAFF.